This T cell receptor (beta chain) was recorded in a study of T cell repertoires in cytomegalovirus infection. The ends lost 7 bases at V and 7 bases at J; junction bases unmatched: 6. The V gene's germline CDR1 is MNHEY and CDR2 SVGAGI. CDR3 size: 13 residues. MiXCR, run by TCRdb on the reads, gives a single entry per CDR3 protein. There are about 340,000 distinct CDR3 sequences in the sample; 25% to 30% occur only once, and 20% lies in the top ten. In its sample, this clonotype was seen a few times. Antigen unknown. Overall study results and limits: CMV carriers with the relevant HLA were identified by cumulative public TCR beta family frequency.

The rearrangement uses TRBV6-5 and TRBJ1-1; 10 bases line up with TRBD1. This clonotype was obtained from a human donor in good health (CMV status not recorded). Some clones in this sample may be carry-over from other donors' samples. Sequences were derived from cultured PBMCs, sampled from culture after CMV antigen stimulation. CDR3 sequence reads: CASTPGQGFEAFF. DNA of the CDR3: TGTGCCAGCACCCCGGGACAGGGGTTTGAAGCTTTCTTT.